The 27 T cell receptor beta chains below come from one sample, sequenced in a study of blood T cell repertoires in COVID-19. The repertoire was sequenced with immunoSEQ multiplex PCR; TCRdb's copy has only in-frame clones and lacks some. The sample carries 300,000 or so clones, about 87% recorded once. Sequencing was carried out using peripheral blood. These receptors were obtained from a woman aged 40-49 years with acute or convalescent COVID-19.

The CDR3 region has the DNA TGTGCCAGCAGCCAGGGTAGGAGCTCCTACAATGAGCAGTTCTTC. Translation gives CASSQGRSSYNEQFF. This chain links TRBV27 with TRBJ2-1, with D possibly TRBD1 on 5 matching bases. In germline, CDR1 is MNHEY, CDR2 SMNVEV (reference sequence). V was cut by 6 bases and J by 0 bases, with 12 bases left in between. This CDR3 comprises 15 residues.

The rearrangement uses TRBV20-1 and TRBJ2-5, with D tentatively TRBD1 (5 bases). V gave up 3 bases and J gave up 12 bases, with 14 bases separating them. The CDR3 is 11 amino acids. Per the germline V gene, CDR1 is DFQATT and CDR2 is SNEGSKA (reference sequence). The CDR3 protein is CSASYRTQKYF. The CDR3 DNA follows: TGCAGTGCTAGTTACAGGACCCAGAAGTACTTC.

V usage is TRBV6-5 and J usage is TRBJ1-2; no clear D gene. V was pared by 8 bases and J by 4 bases, with 20 bases between. Germline V lookup: CDR1 MNHEY, CDR2 SVGAGI. The CDR3 totals 15 residues. In DNA form, the CDR3 reads TGTGCCAGCTCGCGGGAGCCGGGTTTCAGCTATGGCTACACCTTC. This sequence encodes CASSREPGFSYGYTF.

The CDR3 reads CASSDVASYNEQFF. The DNA of the CDR3 is TGTGCCAGCAGTGACGTAGCGAGCTACAATGAGCAGTTCTTC. V usage is TRBV6-1 and J usage is TRBJ2-1; perhaps TRBD2 as D (5 bases). V lost 3 bases, J lost 3 bases, and 9 bases lay in between. The CDR3 runs to 14 residues. Germline values: CDR1 MNHNS, CDR2 SASEGT.

The chain carries TRBV7-9 and TRBJ1-2; 8 bases map to TRBD1. Germline loops: CDR1 SEHNR, CDR2 FQNEAQ (reference sequence). The CDR3 contains 16 residues. V lost 5 bases, J lost 7 bases, and 15 bases stayed unmatched. The CDR3 bases are TGTGCCAGCAGCGAGTCCCGGGACAGGTACGGCGGTGGCTACACCTTC. Translated: CASSESRDRYGGGYTF.

The J gene is TRBJ1-2, the V gene TRBV2; 9 nucleotides align to TRBD1. Trimming took 1 base from V and 4 from J; bases not matched to a gene: 4. Germline CDR1 reads SNHLY; CDR2 reads FYNNEI. The CDR3 loop spans 15 amino acids. CDR3 residues: CASSEGGQGTYGYTF. CDR3 bases: TGTGCCAGCAGTGAAGGGGGACAGGGAACCTATGGCTACACCTTC.

V usage is TRBV7-2 and J usage is TRBJ2-1, with a tentative D call TRBD2 (6 bases). The CDR3 length is 14 residues. Per the germline V gene, CDR1 is SGHTA and CDR2 is FQGNSA. Trimming cost V 3 bases and J 7 bases, with 13 bases left between them. CDR3 in DNA: TGTGCCAGCAGCTTCGGACTAAATATGAATGAGCAGTTCTTC. This encodes CASSFGLNMNEQFF.

This rearrangement joins TRBV19 to TRBJ2-4; tentative D call: TRBD2 (6 bases). The germline CDR1 and CDR2 sequences are LNHDA and SQIVND (reference sequence). V lost 10 bases and J lost 3, with 22 bases in between. The CDR3 covers 16 residues. The CDR3 DNA reads TGTGCCACCAAAGGCGGCGGGGCCCTCAGCAAAAACATTCAGTACTTC. Encoded protein: CATKGGGALSKNIQYF.

The chain carries TRBV2 and TRBJ1-6; the match to TRBD1 covers 7 bases. The CDR3 covers 15 residues. CDR1 and CDR2 (germline): SNHLY, FYNNEI. The V and J ends lost 1 base and 6 bases, in that order; junction bases with no gene match: 3. The CDR3 spells CASSEVGTANSPLHF. CDR3 in DNA: TGTGCCAGCAGTGAAGTCGGGACAGCTAATTCACCCCTCCACTTT.

This clone appeared a few times. The chain carries TRBV18 and TRBJ1-5, with 9 bases aligning to TRBD1. V lost 2 bases to trimming and J lost 5 bases; unmatched junction nucleotides: 13. This CDR3 is built from 18 residues. CDR1 is KGHSH and CDR2 is LQKENI in the germline V gene. The CDR3 region has the DNA TGTGCCAGCTCACCATATTCCCGGGGGACAGGGACCCATCAGCCCCAGCATTTT. Its translation: CASSPYSRGTGTHQPQHF.

This clone is a singleton in its sample. This chain links TRBV18 with TRBJ1-1; 8 bases are a match to TRBD1. Per germline, CDR1 KGHSH and CDR2 LQKENI. The CDR3 is 14 amino acids. The V segment lost 3 bases and the J segment 4 bases; nucleotides outside the gene matches: 4. The DNA for the CDR3 is TGTGCCAGCTCACCTCGGACAGGGCTCACTGAAGCTTTCTTT. Translation: CASSPRTGLTEAFF.

This chain's CDR3 is CASSLRTSGGAQETQYF. DNA of the CDR3: TGCGCCAGCAGCCTCAGGACTAGCGGGGGGGCACAAGAGACCCAGTACTTC. The V call is TRBV4-1, the J call TRBJ2-5; TRBD2 aligns across 15 bases. The germline V gene encodes CDR1 MGHRA and CDR2 YSYEKL. The CDR3 is 17 residues long. The V segment lost 4 bases and the J segment 2 bases; nucleotides outside the gene matches: 5.

The chain has TRBV2 and TRBJ1-3; D might be TRBD1 (6 bases). The CDR3 is made up of 15 amino acids. The germline gives CDR1 SNHLY, CDR2 FYNNEI. Trimming removed 5 bases at V and 1 base at J, with 12 bases between. The CDR3 loop reads CASSKGVFSGNTIYF. CDR3 in DNA: TGTGCCAGCAGTAAGGGGGTCTTTTCTGGAAACACCATATATTTT.

This clone was observed a few times. The chain joins TRBV30 to TRBJ1-5; 8 bases fit TRBD1. The CDR3 length is 15 residues. The V gene's germline CDR1 is GTSNPN and CDR2 SVGIG (reference sequence). J gave up 0 bases and V 4 bases, and 5 bases lay outside the gene matches. This chain's CDR3 is CAWNRGRYSNQPQHF. The CDR3 region has the DNA TGTGCCTGGAACAGGGGGAGATATAGCAATCAGCCCCAGCATTTT. The full variable domain, completed using reference TRBV30 and TRBJ1-5, is SQTIHQWPATLVQPVGSPLSLECTVEGTSNPNLYWYRQAAGRGLQLLFYSVGIGQISSEVPQNLSASRPQDRQFILSSKKLLLSDSGFYLCAWNRGRYSNQPQHFGDGTRLSIL.

V usage is TRBV5-5 and J usage is TRBJ1-6; D is unclear. CDR3 length: 13 residues. The germline CDR1 and CDR2 sequences are SGHKS and YYEKEE (reference sequence). V was shortened by 2 bases and J by 5 bases, with 5 bases between the two germline ends. The CDR3 loop reads CASSLLDNSPLHF. The DNA for the CDR3 is TGTGCCAGCAGCTTATTAGATAATTCACCCCTCCACTTT.

This clone was recorded only once. The chain links TRBV19 to TRBJ2-5; 10 bases agree with TRBD2. This CDR3 has 14 residues. Germline loops: CDR1 LNHDA, CDR2 SQIVND (reference sequence). Trimming removed 4 bases from V and 4 bases from J; junction bases left unmatched: 3. The CDR3: CASSTLAGRETQYF. For the CDR3, the DNA is TGTGCCAGTAGTACACTAGCGGGGAGAGAGACCCAGTACTTC. Supplemented by reference TRBV19 and TRBJ2-5, the full variable domain reads DGGITQSPKYLFRKEGQNVTLSCEQNLNHDAMYWYRQDPGQGLRLIYYSQIVNDFQKGDIAEGYSVSREKKESFPLTVTSAQKNPTAFYLCASSTLAGRETQYFGPGTRLLVL.

This rearrangement joins TRBV27 to TRBJ1-2; 8 positions match TRBD1. The germline V gene has CDR1 MNHEY and CDR2 SMNVEV (reference sequence). V trimming: 7 bases; J trimming: 4 bases; junction bases outside the gene matches: 5. This CDR3 comprises 13 residues. CDR3 protein: CASNPTGGYGYTF. The CDR3, as DNA: TGTGCCAGCAATCCCACAGGGGGCTATGGCTACACCTTC.

J is TRBJ2-1 and V is TRBV10-1; TRBD2 matches 16 bases. The V gene's germline CDR1 is WNHNN and CDR2 SYGVQD (reference sequence). The CDR3 is made up of 18 amino acids. Trimming removed 3 bases from V and 7 bases from J; junction bases left unmatched: 9. The CDR3 region is CASSDDPGLAGGNNEQFF. As DNA, the CDR3 is TGCGCCAGCAGTGACGACCCGGGACTAGCGGGGGGGAATAATGAGCAGTTCTTC.

The rearrangement joins TRBV5-1 to TRBJ1-2; tentative D call: TRBD1 (6 bases). Trimming stripped 4 bases from V and 4 bases from J, with 14 bases between. CDR3 length: 14 residues. Per the germline V gene, CDR1 is SGHRS and CDR2 is YFSETQ. CDR3 residues: CASSLPQGSYGYTF. CDR3 sequence (DNA): TGCGCCAGCAGCCTCCCACAGGGTTCCTATGGCTACACCTTC.

The J gene is TRBJ1-1, the V gene TRBV9; 7 positions match TRBD1. Germline loops: CDR1 SGDLS, CDR2 YYNGEE. J gave up 11 bases and V 3 bases, and 10 bases lay outside the gene matches. The CDR3 length is 13 residues. In DNA form, the CDR3 reads TGTGCCAGCAGCGGGACGACAGGGAATTTGGCTTTCTTT. This sequence encodes CASSGTTGNLAFF.

This clone came up once. The V call is TRBV24-1, the J call TRBJ2-3, with D unresolved. Germline lookup yields CDR1 KGHDR and CDR2 SFDVKD. The V end lost 7 bases, the J end lost 3 bases, and 10 bases lay between the germline ends. The CDR3 has 13 amino acids. In DNA form, the CDR3 reads TGTGCCACCAGCACCGCGGTAACAGATACGCAGTATTTT. Protein: CATSTAVTDTQYF.

This chain joins TRBV23-1 and TRBJ2-7, with 9 bases aligning to TRBD1. TRBV23-1 is an ORF, and what it does is uncertain. Trimming cost V 1 base and J 0 bases; bases outside gene matches: 7. The CDR3 has 17 residues. The CDR3 DNA sequence: TGCGCCAGCAGTCAATGGGTGGGACAGGGCCCCTCCTACGAGCAGTACGTC. It is translated as CASSQWVGQGPSYEQYV.

The V call is TRBV2, the J call TRBJ1-6, with TRBD1 as a possible D gene (5 bases). The V end was cut by 4 bases, the J end by 7 bases, with 8 bases between. Germline V CDR1 and CDR2: SNHLY, FYNNEI. The CDR3 consists of 13 residues. Written as DNA, the CDR3 is TGTGCCAGCAGTGTATCAGGGAATTCACCCCTCCACTTT. Translation gives CASSVSGNSPLHF.

This chain links TRBV10-2 with TRBJ1-2; 8 nucleotides agree with TRBD1. The trim removed 8 bases at V and 5 bases at J, leaving 10 bases unmatched. The CDR3 contains 14 residues. Germline assignment: CDR1 WSHSY and CDR2 SAAADI. CDR3 amino acids: CASSPGGGSYGYTF. CDR3 bases: TGCGCCAGCTCCCCAGGGGGCGGCTCGTATGGCTACACCTTC.

The gene calls are TRBV7-8 and TRBJ2-3; perhaps TRBD2 as D (6 bases). Trimming shortened V by 3 bases and J by 3 bases, and 16 bases separated the two germline ends. In germline, CDR1 is SGHVS, CDR2 FQNEAQ. The CDR3 spans 16 residues. DNA for the CDR3: TGTGCCAGCAGCTTGAGGGACTCTCGGAAGACAGATACGCAGTATTTT. Protein product: CASSLRDSRKTDTQYF.

The chain has TRBV18 and TRBJ2-2; weak D call: TRBD2 (5 bases). The V gene's germline CDR1 is KGHSH and CDR2 LQKENI. This CDR3 contains 17 residues. Trimming left V 1 base short and J 0 bases short, with 12 bases between. The CDR3 bases are TGTGCCAGCTCACCACGAACCGGGGTCGCGAACACCGGGGAGCTGTTTTTT. Translated: CASSPRTGVANTGELFF.

The V call is TRBV10-3, the J call TRBJ1-2; 8 nucleotides match TRBD1. The ends lost 6 bases at V and 6 bases at J; junction bases unmatched: 9. CDR3 length: 14 residues. Germline assignment: CDR1 ENHRY and CDR2 SYGVKD. CDR3 in amino acids: CAIRNPSGQDGYTF. CDR3 coding DNA: TGTGCCATCAGAAACCCCTCGGGACAGGATGGCTACACCTTC.